A single sample gave rise to the 27 T cell receptor beta chains below, sequenced in a study of blood T cell repertoires in COVID-19. TCRdb keeps only in-frame clones here, not all; method: immunoSEQ multiplex PCR. The table lists more than 150,000 clones, roughly four fifths of them singletons. The sequenced sample consisted of peripheral blood. The receptors come from a woman aged 40 to 50 with acute or convalescent COVID-19.

V usage is TRBV7-9 and J usage is TRBJ2-7; 7 bases fit TRBD1. The CDR3 covers 17 residues. Germline values: CDR1 SEHNR, CDR2 FQNEAQ (reference sequence). Trimming took 5 bases from V and 6 from J; bases not matched to a gene: 19. The DNA for the CDR3 is TGTGCCAGCAGCCCGCAATCCCCCGGGACAGAGGGGGTCGAGCAGTACTTC. It translates to CASSPQSPGTEGVEQYF.

The CDR3 region has the DNA TGTGCCAGCAGCCACACAGTACGAGGGATCACTGAAGCTTTCTTT. This encodes CASSHTVRGITEAFF. The rearrangement links TRBV7-8 to TRBJ1-1; D is uncertain. The CDR3 has 15 residues. The germline V gene has CDR1 SGHVS and CDR2 FQNEAQ. The V gene lost 5 bases and the J gene lost 4 bases, with 17 bases spanning the gap.

This clone occurred many times. The V and J genes are TRBV5-6 and TRBJ2-7, with 12 bases that match TRBD2. Trimming removed 4 bases from V and 2 bases from J; junction bases left unmatched: 4. The germline V gene encodes CDR1 SGHDT and CDR2 YYEEEE. The CDR3 spans 15 residues. The CDR3 DNA sequence: TGTGCCAGCAGCGAGGGACTAGCGGGCCCCTACGAGCAGTACTTC. This gives the protein CASSEGLAGPYEQYF.

This clone was detected a few times. The V call is TRBV4-2, the J call TRBJ2-2, with D tentatively TRBD2 (6 bases). The ends were cut back, 4 bases at V and 2 bases at J, with 14 bases in the middle. CDR3 size: 16 residues. Germline CDR1 and CDR2: LGHNA and YNFKEQ. The DNA for the CDR3 is TGTGCCAGCAGCCCCCTGGGGCGGGGCAACACCGGGGAGCTGTTTTTT. This sequence encodes CASSPLGRGNTGELFF.

This chain joins TRBV3-1 (or the pseudogene TRBV3-2) and TRBJ1-6; weak D call: TRBD1 (6 bases). The CDR3 consists of 16 residues. The germline CDR1 and CDR2 sequences are LGHDT and YNNKEL (reference sequence). The V and J ends lost 2 bases and 5 bases respectively, with 13 bases between them. The CDR3 region is CASSQITGRNNSPLHF. The CDR3 region has the DNA TGTGCCAGCAGCCAAATCACAGGGCGAAATAATTCACCCCTCCACTTT.

The CDR3 nucleotides are TGTGCCAGCAGCCAAGGGGCCGACAGGGGTATCCACTTT. Its translation is CASSQGADRGIHF. The V and J genes are TRBV3-1 (or the pseudogene TRBV3-2) and TRBJ1-6; 8 bases match TRBD1. This CDR3 comprises 13 residues. V dropped 1 base and J dropped 17; count of bases not matched to a gene: 7. Germline loops: CDR1 LGHDT, CDR2 YNNKEL (reference sequence).

The gene calls are TRBV18 and TRBJ2-3, with no clear D. The CDR3 runs to 12 residues. V lost 6 bases and J lost 12, with 16 bases in between. Germline V gives CDR1 KGHSH, CDR2 LQKENI. Written as DNA, the CDR3 is TGTGCCAGCTCGTTATCCCCCCTGTCCCAGTATTTT. Translated: CASSLSPLSQYF. The entire variable domain, with the rest obtained from reference TRBV18 and TRBJ2-3, is as follows: NAGVMQNPRHLVRRRGQEARLRCSPMKGHSHVYWYRQLPEEGLKFMVYLQKENIIDESGMPKERFSAEFPKEGPSILRIQQVVRGDSAAYFCASSLSPLSQYFGPGTRLTVL.

The chain recombines TRBV2 with TRBJ1-2, with 9 bases that match TRBD1. The CDR3 extends over 15 amino acids. V trimming: 6 bases; J trimming: 4 bases; junction bases outside the gene matches: 9. Germline V CDR1 and CDR2: SNHLY, FYNNEI. The CDR3 DNA reads TGTGCCAGCAGGAGAAACAGGGGGCGAGGCTATGGCTACACCTTC. It codes for CASRRNRGRGYGYTF.

In its sample, this clone was seen a few times. This rearrangement joins TRBV3-1 (or the pseudogene TRBV3-2) to TRBJ2-1; 7 bases align to TRBD2. V lost 6 bases to trimming and J lost 4 bases; unmatched junction nucleotides: 12. The CDR3 extends over 16 amino acids. Germline lookup yields CDR1 LGHDT and CDR2 YNNKEL (reference sequence). CDR3 region: CASRPGAGRAYNEQFF. CDR3 nucleotides: TGTGCCAGCAGACCTGGAGCGGGGAGGGCGTACAATGAGCAGTTCTTC.

The V and J genes are TRBV2 and TRBJ2-1, with TRBD2 matching 8 bases. This CDR3 is built from 13 residues. The germline V gene encodes CDR1 SNHLY and CDR2 FYNNEI. V lost 10 bases and J lost 4; bases outside the gene matches: 6. Here the CDR3 reads CATQGTRYNEQFF. CDR3 coding DNA: TGTGCCACCCAAGGGACTAGATACAATGAGCAGTTCTTC.

The rearrangement links TRBV7-2 to TRBJ2-7; no firm D call. V shed 4 bases and J shed 0 bases, with 4 bases lying between them. This CDR3 has 12 amino acids. Germline CDR1 and CDR2: SGHTA and FQGNSA. CDR3: CASSSSSYEQYF. CDR3 nucleotide sequence: TGTGCCAGCAGCTCCTCCTCCTACGAGCAGTACTTC.

The CDR3 spells CASSFQPLLGYTF. The CDR3 DNA follows: TGTGCCAGCAGTTTCCAACCACTCCTGGGCTACACCTTC. The V gene is TRBV28, the J gene TRBJ1-2; no clear D. Germline V gives CDR1 MDHEN, CDR2 SYDVKM. The germline V and J ends were trimmed by 3 bases and 8 bases, with 13 bases remaining between them. The CDR3 consists of 13 residues.

The rearrangement uses TRBV2 and TRBJ2-7; 9 nucleotides line up with TRBD2. This CDR3 has 14 amino acids. Per the germline V gene, CDR1 is SNHLY and CDR2 is FYNNEI. The trim removed 8 bases at V and 4 bases at J, leaving 9 bases unmatched. CDR3 loop: CASQLSGRIYEQYF. DNA for the CDR3: TGTGCCAGCCAGTTGAGCGGGAGGATATACGAGCAGTACTTC.

The chain has TRBV6-5 and TRBJ1-6; 8 nucleotides match TRBD1. J lost 7 bases, V lost 7 bases, and 0 bases had no gene match. The CDR3 spans 12 residues. Germline assignment: CDR1 MNHEY and CDR2 SVGAGI. CDR3 residues: CASNRGNSPLHF. In nucleotides, the CDR3 is TGTGCCAGCAACAGGGGGAATTCACCCCTCCACTTT.

The chain joins TRBV19 to TRBJ1-2, with TRBD1 matching 8 bases. Trimming at V came to 5 bases and at J to 5 bases, leaving 7 bases not matched to a gene. The CDR3 extends over 14 amino acids. CDR1 and CDR2 from the germline V gene are LNHDA and SQIVND (reference sequence). CDR3 residues: CASSPTGGEYGYTF. CDR3 sequence (DNA): TGTGCCAGTAGTCCTACAGGGGGGGAGTATGGCTACACCTTC.

The V call is TRBV3-1 (or the pseudogene TRBV3-2), the J call TRBJ2-5, with 10 positions matching TRBD2. This CDR3 spans 15 amino acids. CDR1 is LGHDT, CDR2 YNNKEL, per germline (reference sequence). Unmatched junction bases numbered 9, after V lost 7 bases and J lost 4 bases. The chain's CDR3 is CASTERGGEGETQYF. DNA for the CDR3: TGTGCCAGCACGGAGCGGGGGGGGGAAGGAGAGACCCAGTACTTC.

This sequence joins TRBV28 and TRBJ1-3; D is unresolved. The germline V gene encodes CDR1 MDHEN and CDR2 SYDVKM. The CDR3 consists of 14 residues. V was cut by 3 bases and J by 4 bases, with 10 bases left in between. CDR3 in DNA: TGTGCCAGCAGTTTTGAGAATTTGGGAAACACCATATATTTT. It codes for CASSFENLGNTIYF.

The chain has TRBV11-2 and TRBJ2-1; D is undetermined. Germline values: CDR1 SGHAT, CDR2 FQNNGV. The CDR3 has 13 residues. Trimming cost V 2 bases and J 2 bases, with 4 bases left between them. CDR3 residues: CASSLQAYNEQFF. The CDR3 DNA is TGTGCCAGCAGCTTACAGGCCTACAATGAGCAGTTCTTC.

The CDR3 sequence is CATGLAGAIDTQYF. CDR3 DNA sequence: TGTGCCACGGGACTAGCGGGAGCGATAGATACGCAGTATTTT. The rearrangement links TRBV24-1 to TRBJ2-3; 14 bases fit TRBD2. This CDR3 is built from 14 residues. V shed 10 bases, J shed 5 bases, and the junction held 4 bases outside the gene matches. Looked up from germline, CDR1 is KGHDR and CDR2 is SFDVKD.

This sequence joins TRBV4-1 and TRBJ1-4, with D possibly being TRBD1 (5 bases). The ends were cut back, 5 bases at V and 5 bases at J, with 18 bases in the middle. Germline V gene sequence: CDR1 MGHRA, CDR2 YSYEKL. There are 16 residues in the CDR3. CDR3 bases: TGCGCCAGCAGCTCTGCCTCGGGGGGAGGGAATGAAAAACTGTTTTTT. Amino acids: CASSSASGGGNEKLFF.

The rearrangement links TRBV6-5 to TRBJ1-2; 8 bases fit TRBD1. Germline V CDR1 and CDR2: MNHEY, SVGAGI. The CDR3 covers 15 residues. Trimming took 7 bases from V and 2 from J; bases not matched to a gene: 9. In DNA, the CDR3 is TGTGCCAGCACCCGCGACAGGGGCTCCAACTATGGCTACACCTTC. Translated, it gives CASTRDRGSNYGYTF.

V gene TRBV29-1 combines with J gene TRBJ2-5, with D possibly matching TRBD2 (7 bases). This CDR3 has 13 residues. V was cut by 3 bases and J by 5 bases, with 13 bases left in between. Germline V gene lookup returns CDR1 SQVTM and CDR2 ANQGSEA. The CDR3 loop is CSVDRGALETQYF. The CDR3 coding sequence is TGCAGCGTTGATCGGGGGGCATTGGAGACCCAGTACTTC.

The chain carries TRBV2 and TRBJ1-6, with a possible D match to TRBD1 (6 bases). CDR3 length equals 12 residues. CDR1 SNHLY and CDR2 FYNNEI come from the germline V gene. The V end was cut by 6 bases, the J end by 12 bases, with 12 bases between. CDR3 residues: CASRDDRRPLHF. CDR3 sequence (DNA): TGTGCCAGCAGGGATGACAGGCGACCCCTCCACTTT.

This chain uses TRBV7-9 with TRBJ1-2, with TRBD1 matching 9 bases. The CDR3 totals 16 residues. V gave up 4 bases and J gave up 3 bases; unmatched junction bases: 9. Germline loops: CDR1 SEHNR, CDR2 FQNEAQ (reference sequence). Here the CDR3 DNA reads TGTGCCAGCAGCTCCGGGACAGGGATGGGCCACTATGGCTACACCTTC. Translation gives CASSSGTGMGHYGYTF.

CDR3 loop: CASSQSTAGRYEQYF. CDR3 bases: TGTGCCAGCAGCCAATCGACGGCGGGTCGGTACGAGCAGTACTTC. The V gene is TRBV3-1 (or the pseudogene TRBV3-2), the J gene TRBJ2-7; D may be TRBD2 (5 bases). CDR1 and CDR2 (germline): LGHDT, YNNKEL (reference sequence). The V end was cut by 2 bases, the J end by 4 bases, with 15 bases between. The CDR3 runs to 15 residues.

This chain links TRBV5-5 with TRBJ1-1, with D possibly being TRBD1 (6 bases). Trimming removed 0 bases from V and 5 bases from J, with 8 bases in between. The V gene's germline CDR1 is SGHKS and CDR2 YYEKEE (reference sequence). The CDR3 sequence is 13 residues long. The CDR3 DNA reads as TGTGCCAGCAGCTTGGGCAGGGGAACTGAAGCTTTCTTT. It specifies CASSLGRGTEAFF.

This sequence joins TRBV5-1 and TRBJ2-2; tentatively, D is TRBD2 (6 bases). The CDR3 runs 15 residues. Trimming took 1 base from V and 4 from J, leaving 11 bases between them. Per the germline V gene, CDR1 is SGHRS and CDR2 is YFSETQ. In DNA form, the CDR3 reads TGCGCCAGCAGCTTGTTCCAGGGAGGCACCGGGGAGCTGTTTTTT. Amino acids: CASSLFQGGTGELFF.